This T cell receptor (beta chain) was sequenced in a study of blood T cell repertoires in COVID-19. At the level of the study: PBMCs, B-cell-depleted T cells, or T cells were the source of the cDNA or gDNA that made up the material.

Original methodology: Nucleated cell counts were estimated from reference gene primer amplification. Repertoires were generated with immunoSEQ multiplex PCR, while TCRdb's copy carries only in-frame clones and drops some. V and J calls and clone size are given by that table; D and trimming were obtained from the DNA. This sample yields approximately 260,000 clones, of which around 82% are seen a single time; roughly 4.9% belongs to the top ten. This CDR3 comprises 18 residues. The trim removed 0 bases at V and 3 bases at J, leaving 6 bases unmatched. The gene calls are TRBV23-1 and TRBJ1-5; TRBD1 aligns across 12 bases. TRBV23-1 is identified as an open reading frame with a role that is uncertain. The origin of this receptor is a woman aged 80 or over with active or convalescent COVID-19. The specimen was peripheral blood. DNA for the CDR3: TGCGCCAGCAGTCAATCTATGGGACAGGGGGCGATCAATCAGCCCCAGCATTTT. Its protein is CASSQSMGQGAINQPQHF.